The TCR beta chain described here comes from a study of blood T cell repertoires in COVID-19. This clone was counted once. The germline CDR1 and CDR2 sequences are WNHNN and SYGVQD (reference sequence). V lost 6 bases to trimming and J lost 3 bases, with 9 bases between them. The CDR3 loop spans 13 amino acids. Method: immunoSEQ multiplex PCR; TCRdb's copy keeps in-frame clones and lacks some. The data hold some 200,000 clones, with around 73% observed a single time. V and J are TRBV10-1 and TRBJ2-1, with a possible D match to TRBD1 (5 bases). This clonotype originated in a woman aged 45-65 years who had recovered from COVID-19. Source material: PBMCs or T cells enriched from blood (not recorded which). This chain's CDR3 is CASSPDSYNEQFF. DNA for the CDR3: TGCGCCAGCAGCCCCGACAGCTACAATGAGCAGTTCTTC.